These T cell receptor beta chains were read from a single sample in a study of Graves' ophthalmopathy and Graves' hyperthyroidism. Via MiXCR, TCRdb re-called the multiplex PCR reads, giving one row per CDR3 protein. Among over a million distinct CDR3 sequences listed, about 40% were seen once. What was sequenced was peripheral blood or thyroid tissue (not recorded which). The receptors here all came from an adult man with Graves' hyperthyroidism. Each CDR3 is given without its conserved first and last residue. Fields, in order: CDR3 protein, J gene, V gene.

ASPNPLNTGELF	TRBJ2-2	TRBV6-5
ASGEQGGDYGYT	TRBJ1-2	TRBV2
ASIRLLPGNTIY	TRBJ1-3	TRBV12-3/TRBV12-4
ATLRGGRSWSPLH	TRBJ1-6	TRBV2
ASSPLSRWNQPQH	TRBJ1-5	TRBV2
SASKRNTEAF	TRBJ1-1	TRBV20-1
ASSQEAEKLF	TRBJ1-4	TRBV4-1
ASSESAEAKYEQY	TRBJ2-7	TRBV10-2
ASSVGPGAF	TRBJ1-1	TRBV7-9
SVRTAGGTEAF	TRBJ1-1	TRBV29-1
ASRGTGFNSPLH	TRBJ1-6	TRBV19
ASSLGTGVDQPQH	TRBJ1-5	TRBV7-9
SARDGRGVGYGYT	TRBJ1-2	TRBV20-1
ASSSPDRHYGYT	TRBJ1-2	TRBV19
ASSLPQAQETQY	TRBJ2-5	TRBV11-1
ASSLYRGVELF	TRBJ2-2	TRBV6-5
ASSVADTGQTYGYT	TRBJ1-2	TRBV9
ASSQTGIGPQETQY	TRBJ2-5	TRBV7-7
ASSERDGRGYGYT	TRBJ1-2	TRBV9
ASSPRLGSGGYQETQY	TRBJ2-5	TRBV5-4
ASMVTGATYEQY	TRBJ2-7	TRBV2
ASSSQLSSYNSPLH	TRBJ1-6	TRBV11-2
ASSPGSSRYEQY	TRBJ2-7	TRBV3-1
ASSRLLDRASYEQY	TRBJ2-7	TRBV4-1
ASSLRQGIGNTIY	TRBJ1-3	TRBV7-6
ASSLSWGQGAATEAF	TRBJ1-1	TRBV5-1
SARRQPSSYNSPLH	TRBJ1-6	TRBV20-1
SAGSGTATGELF	TRBJ2-2	TRBV29-1
AWNRDSPNTEAF	TRBJ1-1	TRBV7-3
ASSPGAATEAF	TRBJ1-1	TRBV5-1
ASSMGQGAQH	TRBJ1-5	TRBV9
ASSLEGEKSAQY	TRBJ2-5	TRBV5-1
ATSDYRVGLYQETQY	TRBJ2-5	TRBV24-1
TSSPSLGAPNTEAF	TRBJ1-1	TRBV7-2
ASSYSGWNTEAF	TRBJ1-1	TRBV6-6
ASSIQQGLAENTGELF	TRBJ2-2	TRBV7-9
ASSRDNVGGYT	TRBJ1-2	TRBV7-9
ASSIGGLRYEQY	TRBJ2-7	TRBV19
SARDRSSKGGFRNTEAF	TRBJ1-1	TRBV20-1
ASSPGQVGPYEQY	TRBJ2-7	TRBV7-2
SARGVGQLSETQY	TRBJ2-5	TRBV20-1
SARVAHQPQH	TRBJ1-5	TRBV20-1
ASSYSDGRGET	TRBJ1-2	TRBV6-5
ASSLSGNGYEQY	TRBJ2-7	TRBV12-3/TRBV12-4
ASSLEGLILETQY	TRBJ2-5	TRBV7-6
ASSLPRQSTGELF	TRBJ2-2	TRBV5-5
ASSHKRQGAAGEQY	TRBJ2-7	TRBV4-1
ASSLGTGVSPLH	TRBJ1-6	TRBV11-2
ASSDGSHAGELF	TRBJ2-2	TRBV6-4
ATRSGTGKDTQY	TRBJ2-5	TRBV24-1
ASQGATEAF	TRBJ1-1	TRBV5-1
ATSRGGSGEKLF	TRBJ1-4	TRBV15
ASSWTGSYEQY	TRBJ2-7	TRBV5-1
ATSDAEGFGEAF	TRBJ1-1	TRBV24-1
ASSFGALGGYT	TRBJ1-2	TRBV12-3/TRBV12-4
ASGDIFMNTEAF	TRBJ1-1	TRBV5-1
SARLTEAAAEAF	TRBJ1-1	TRBV20-1